This T cell receptor (beta chain) is drawn from a study of beta chain features in type 1 diabetes. Study at large: Regarding age, gender and cell yields, patients proved similar to healthy donors. General study points: The naive, central memory and Treg TCRB repertoires showed an apparent similarity that was greater among patients than among healthy donors. TCRB CDR3s from Type 1 diabetes patients were moderately but significantly shorter in all four CD4+ subsets. Patients with type 1 diabetes carried fewer insertions and had more deletions at their VDJ junctions.

The V gene end was trimmed by 0 bases and the J gene end by 2 bases; junction bases not matched to a gene: 5. Per the germline V gene, CDR1 is SGDLS and CDR2 is YYNGEE. This CDR3 is 17 amino acids long. In the case of this clone: As yet, its antigen is unknown.

What was sequenced were expressed TCRB transcripts, since all of the isolated RNA had been reverse transcribed. The protocol was immunoSEQ multiplex PCR, while the TCRdb copy is restricted to in-frame clones and leaves out a portion. This sample has about 170,000 clones, with 7.5% to 8.5% found just once. The chain has TRBV9 and TRBJ2-1; 10 bases fit TRBD2. The source of this sequence is a man between 18 and 35 years old with type 1 diabetes. Sequencing was performed on central memory CD4+ T cells from blood. CDR3 nucleotides: TGTGCCAGCAGCGTAGGGCTAGCGGGAGCTACCTACAATGAGCAGTTCTTC. The encoded protein is CASSVGLAGATYNEQFF. Full variable domain (missing parts from reference TRBV9 and TRBJ2-1): DSGVTQTPKHLITATGQRVTLRCSPRSGDLSVYWYQQSLDQGLQFLIQYYNGEERAKGNILERFSAQQFPDLHSELNLSSLELGDSALYFCASSVGLAGATYNEQFFGPGTRLTVL.